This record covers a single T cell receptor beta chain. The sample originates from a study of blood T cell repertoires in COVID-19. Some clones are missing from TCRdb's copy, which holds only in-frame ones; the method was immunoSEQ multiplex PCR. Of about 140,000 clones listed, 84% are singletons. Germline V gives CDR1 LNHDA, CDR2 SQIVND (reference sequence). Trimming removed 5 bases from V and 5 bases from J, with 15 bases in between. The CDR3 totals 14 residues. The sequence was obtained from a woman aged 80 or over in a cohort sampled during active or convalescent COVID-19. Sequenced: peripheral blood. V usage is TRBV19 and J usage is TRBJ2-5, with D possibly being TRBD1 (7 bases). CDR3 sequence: CASSARGTRETQYF. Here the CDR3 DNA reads TGTGCCAGTAGTGCCAGGGGGACTCGGGAGACCCAGTACTTC.